This T cell receptor (beta chain) is from a study of high-grade serous ovarian cancer treatment subgroups. The germline V gene has CDR1 SGHVS and CDR2 FNYEAQ. V shed 3 bases and J 3 bases; nucleotides not matched to a gene: 4. This CDR3 comprises 14 residues. Libraries were prepared by immunoSEQ multiplex PCR; TCRdb keeps only in-frame clonotypes and omits some of them. Of thousands of clones listed, approximately 70% are singletons. This clone is large by share. The tumor samples were collected prior to definitive surgery or chemotherapy. Sequenced material: tumor tissue. The TCR originated in a human donor with high-grade serous ovarian cancer. The rearrangement links TRBV7-6 to TRBJ1-1, with 7 nucleotides matching TRBD1. The CDR3 spells CASSLATGDTEAFF. The CDR3 bases are TGTGCCAGCAGCTTGGCAACAGGGGACACTGAAGCTTTCTTT. Combining the CDR3 with reference TRBV7-6 and TRBJ1-1 gives the whole variable domain GAGVSQSPRYKVTKRGQDVALRCDPISGHVSLYWYRQALGQGPEFLTYFNYEAQQDKSGLPNDRFSAERPEGSISTLTIQRTEQRDSAMYRCASSLATGDTEAFFGQGTRLTVV.